The present T cell receptor (beta chain) was sequenced within a study of blood T cell repertoires in COVID-19. The wider study: Whether acute or convalescent, the COVID-19 samples came from the United States, Italy and Spain. Sample material is recorded as cDNA or gDNA derived from T cells, B-cell-depleted T cells, or PBMCs.

This CDR3 spans 14 amino acids. Trimming pared 2 bases from V and 0 bases from J, leaving 5 bases between. Germline assignment: CDR1 MDHEN and CDR2 SYDVKM. A single count supports this clone. Original handling: Estimated nucleated cell counts came from reference gene primer amplification. Sequenced by immunoSEQ multiplex PCR; TCRdb stores in-frame clones only, minus some. V and J calls and clone size are given by that table; D and trimming were obtained from the DNA. The data show about 83,000 clones, with around nine tenths seen just once and around 7.3% held by the top ten. The V gene is TRBV28, the J gene TRBJ1-5; D is undetermined. The TCR sequence derives from an elderly man with active or convalescent COVID-19. Sequenced sample: peripheral blood. In DNA, the CDR3 is TGTGCCAGCAGTTTACCTCTTAGCAATCAGCCCCAGCATTTT. Encoded protein: CASSLPLSNQPQHF.